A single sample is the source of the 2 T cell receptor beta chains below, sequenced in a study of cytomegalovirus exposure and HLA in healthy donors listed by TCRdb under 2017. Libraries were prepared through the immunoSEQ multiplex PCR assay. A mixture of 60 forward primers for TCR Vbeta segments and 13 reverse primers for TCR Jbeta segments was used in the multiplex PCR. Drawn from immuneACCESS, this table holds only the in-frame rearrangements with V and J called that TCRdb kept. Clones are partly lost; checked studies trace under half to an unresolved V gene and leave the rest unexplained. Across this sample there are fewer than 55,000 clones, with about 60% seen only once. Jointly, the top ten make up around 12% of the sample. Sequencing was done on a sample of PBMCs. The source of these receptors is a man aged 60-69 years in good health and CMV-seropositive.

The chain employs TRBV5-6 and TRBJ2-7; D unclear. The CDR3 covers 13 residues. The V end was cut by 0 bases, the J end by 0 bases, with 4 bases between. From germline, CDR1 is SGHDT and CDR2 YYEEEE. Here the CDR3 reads CASSLALSYEQYF. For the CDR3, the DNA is TGTGCCAGCAGCTTGGCCCTCTCCTACGAGCAGTACTTC.

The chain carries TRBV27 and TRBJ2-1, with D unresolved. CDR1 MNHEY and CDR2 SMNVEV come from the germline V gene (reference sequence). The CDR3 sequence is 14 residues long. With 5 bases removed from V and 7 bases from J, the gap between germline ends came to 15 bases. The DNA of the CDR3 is TGTGCCAGCAGTCCCGCGGAGTTTAGGAATGAGCAGTTCTTC. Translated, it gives CASSPAEFRNEQFF.